The 20 T cell receptor beta chains listed next were all sequenced from one sample in a study of Graves' ophthalmopathy and Graves' hyperthyroidism. For repertoire sequencing, the TCR beta CDR3 regions were amplified from RNA transcripts. After a first-round RT-PCR with HTBI primers, a second-round multiplex PCR was run. Each CDR3 protein is one row after TCRdb ran MiXCR on the multiplex PCR reads. This table has around 600,000 distinct CDR3 sequences, about two fifths appearing once. The sequenced material came from peripheral blood. The source is an adult man with Graves' ophthalmopathy.

The chain combines TRBV13 with TRBJ1-1, with D perhaps matching TRBD1 (5 bases). Trimming cost V 5 bases and J 1 base, with 17 bases left between them. The CDR3 has 16 residues. From germline, CDR1 is PRHDT and CDR2 FYEKMQ (reference sequence). The CDR3 reads CASSVGLGTANTEAFF. In DNA, the CDR3 is TGTGCCAGCAGCGTTGGCCTGGGGACCGCGAACACTGAAGCTTTCTTT. The variable domain in full, with the rest retrieved from reference TRBV13 and TRBJ1-1, is AAGVIQSPRHLIKEKRETATLKCYPIPRHDTVYWYQQGPGQDPQFLISFYEKMQSDKGSIPDRFSAQQFSDYHSELNMSSLELGDSALYFCASSVGLGTANTEAFFGQGTRLTVV.

This clonotype was seen ten or more times. The germline gene is not matched at one end of the junction; a read error may be the cause. This chain connects TRBV10-3 to TRBJ1-2, with D maybe TRBD1 (6 bases). The CDR3 loop spans 14 amino acids. Looked up from germline, CDR1 is ENHRY and CDR2 is SYGVKD. In DNA, the CDR3 is TGTGCCAGCAGTTCGCCCAACAGGGAGTATGGCTACACCTTC. It yields the protein CASSSPNREYGYTF.

This clonotype was counted ten times or more. V usage is TRBV10-3 and J usage is TRBJ1-2; no reliable D call. There are 12 residues in the CDR3. V gave up 2 bases and J gave up 4 bases, with 5 bases separating them. Germline CDR1 reads ENHRY; CDR2 reads SYGVKD. The CDR3 DNA reads as TGTGCCATCAGTGAGGGTTTCTATGGCTACACCTTC. As protein: CAISEGFYGYTF.

The V and J genes are TRBV13 and TRBJ2-2; 13 nucleotides agree with TRBD2. The germline CDR1 and CDR2 sequences are PRHDT and FYEKMQ (reference sequence). The V segment lost 5 bases and the J segment 9 bases; nucleotides outside the gene matches: 6. The CDR3 length is 15 residues. The CDR3 loop is CASSQGLAGVWELFF. CDR3 nucleotide sequence: TGTGCCAGCAGCCAAGGACTAGCGGGAGTGTGGGAGCTGTTTTTT.

The chain is built from TRBV11-2 and TRBJ2-7; a possible D gene is TRBD1 (5 bases). V gave up 4 bases and J gave up 3 bases, with 22 bases separating them. CDR3 length equals 17 residues. The germline V gene has CDR1 SGHAT and CDR2 FQNNGV. This chain's CDR3 is CASSSTPKRQINYEQYF. In DNA form, the CDR3 reads TGTGCCAGCAGCTCCACCCCGAAGCGACAGATTAACTACGAGCAGTACTTC.

As for this clonotype: A clone one base away is much larger, so this may be a read error. The rearrangement joins TRBV14 to TRBJ1-1; tentatively, D is TRBD1 (6 bases). The V end lost 4 bases, the J end lost 4 bases, and 16 bases lay between the germline ends. Germline V CDR1 and CDR2: SGHDN, FVKESK. The CDR3 is 15 amino acids. CDR3 residues: CASSLQGSITTEAFF. CDR3 DNA: TGTGCCAGCAGCCTCCAGGGGTCCATAACCACTGAAGCTTTCTTT.

For this clonotype: This clone may be a read error of a much larger clone one base away. The chain has TRBV24-1 and TRBJ2-5, with 8 bases lining up with TRBD2. CDR1 is KGHDR, CDR2 SFDVKD, per germline. The CDR3 extends over 15 amino acids. CDR3 amino acids: CATSNSGSGQGTQYF. For the CDR3, the DNA is TGTGCCACCAGTAACAGCGGGAGTGGGCAAGGGACCCAGTACTTC.

A word on this clonotype: A read error is possible here, since a much larger clone lies one base away. The V and J genes are TRBV10-2 and TRBJ2-5; a possible D gene is TRBD2 (6 bases). The CDR3 loop spans 13 amino acids. CDR1 and CDR2 from the germline V gene are WSHSY and SAAADI. The CDR3 sequence is CASTPGRKETQCF. The CDR3 nucleotides are TGCGCCAGCACCCCCGGGAGAAAAGAGACCCAGTGCTTC.

This clonotype was seen repeatedly, ten times or more. This chain uses TRBV19 with TRBJ1-1; D unclear. There are 14 residues in the CDR3. V was trimmed by 5 bases and J by 4 bases, leaving 14 bases between them. The germline V gene encodes CDR1 LNHDA and CDR2 SQIVND (reference sequence). The DNA of the CDR3 is TGTGCCAGTAGTCCAGGACCGAGGTCCACTGAAGCTTTCTTT. It yields the protein CASSPGPRSTEAFF.

This clonotype was seen more than once but under ten times. The J gene is TRBJ1-2, the V gene TRBV15, with 10 bases that match TRBD1. The length of the CDR3 is 15 residues. Germline CDR1 and CDR2: LNHNV and YYDKDF (reference sequence). The junction had 6 bases not matched to a gene; V was cut back by 3 bases and J by 5 bases. The CDR3 DNA is TGTGCCACCAGCAGGGTGGACAGGGGGAGATATGGCTACACCTTC. Its translation: CATSRVDRGRYGYTF.

To note about this clonotype: This may come from a read error, since a much larger clone is one base off. This chain joins TRBV7-9 and TRBJ1-6; D ambiguous. Looked up from germline, CDR1 is SEHNR and CDR2 is FQNEAQ (reference sequence). This CDR3 spans 15 amino acids. CDR3 nucleotides: TGTGCCAGCAGCTTAGTTGTCGGCGCTAATTCACTCCTCCACTTT. It is translated as CASSLVVGANSLLHF.

The CDR3 sequence: CASKQGEKLFF. CDR3 DNA: TGTGCCAGCAAACAAGGTGAAAAACTGTTTTTT. This chain connects TRBV2 to TRBJ1-4; D not certain. This CDR3 region has 11 residues. Deletions cut 7 bases from V and 7 bases from J, with 7 bases between. Germline CDR1 and CDR2: SNHLY and FYNNEI.

This clonotype appeared a few times. This chain joins TRBV18 and TRBJ2-5; TRBD1 matches at 9 bases. From germline, CDR1 is KGHSH and CDR2 LQKENI. Germline trimming cut 2 bases from V and 3 bases from J; bases unmatched to any gene: 4. This CDR3 is built from 15 residues. The CDR3 here is CASSPGTGLEETQYF. The CDR3 DNA reads TGTGCCAGCTCACCAGGGACAGGGTTGGAAGAGACCCAGTACTTC.

In its sample, this clonotype was seen many times. The V gene is TRBV7-3, the J gene TRBJ1-1, with D unclear. Germline CDR1 SGHTA, CDR2 FQGTGA. Trimming shortened V by 4 bases and J by 0 bases, and 6 bases separated the two germline ends. The CDR3 length is 13 residues. In DNA, the CDR3 is TGTGCCAGCAGCTCTGCACTGAACACTGAAGCTTTCTTT. It codes for CASSSALNTEAFF.

V is TRBV10-3 and J is TRBJ2-7, with 7 bases aligning to TRBD1. After removal of 10 bases from V and 0 bases from J, the junction contained 15 bases not matched to a gene. Looked up from germline, CDR1 is ENHRY and CDR2 is SYGVKD. There are 16 residues in the CDR3. This CDR3 is CASSLAPGQSSYEQYF. The CDR3 nucleotides are TGTGCCAGCAGCTTAGCCCCGGGACAGAGCTCCTACGAGCAGTACTTC.

The chain is built from TRBV5-4 and TRBJ1-1; 7 bases agree with TRBD1. V dropped 4 bases and J dropped 4; count of bases not matched to a gene: 13. Germline V gives CDR1 SGHNT, CDR2 YYREEE (reference sequence). This CDR3 has 16 residues. CDR3 sequence: CASSPGQWVGSTEAFF. Here the CDR3 DNA reads TGTGCCAGCAGCCCGGGACAGTGGGTCGGCAGCACTGAAGCTTTCTTT.

In its sample, this clonotype was seen a few times. This chain uses TRBV6-1 with TRBJ1-2, with D unclear. Per germline, CDR1 MNHNS and CDR2 SASEGT. CDR3 size: 12 residues. With 7 bases removed from V and 4 bases from J, the gap between germline ends came to 10 bases. CDR3: CASTLWAYGYTF. The CDR3, as DNA: TGTGCCAGCACACTTTGGGCCTATGGCTACACCTTC.

The chain uses TRBV6-6 and TRBJ1-2, with a weak D call TRBD1 (5 bases). This CDR3 has 16 residues. Germline loops: CDR1 MNHNY, CDR2 SVGAGI (reference sequence). Trimming removed 4 bases at V and 4 bases at J, with 19 bases between. The CDR3 region is CASSFGGDRSFYGYTF. Here the CDR3 DNA reads TGTGCCAGCAGTTTTGGCGGGGACCGCTCCTTCTATGGCTACACCTTC.

This clonotype has ten or more counts. The V and J genes are TRBV5-4 and TRBJ1-2; D possibly corresponds to TRBD1 (5 bases). The V and J ends lost 5 bases and 4 bases respectively, with 12 bases between them. CDR3 length: 13 amino acids. The germline CDR1 and CDR2 sequences are SGHNT and YYREEE (reference sequence). The CDR3 region is CASRSQGGYGYTF. In DNA form, the CDR3 reads TGTGCCAGCAGATCGCAGGGTGGCTATGGCTACACCTTC.

The genes are TRBV7-9 and TRBJ2-5, with 7 bases that match TRBD2. CDR3 length: 17 amino acids. Trimming removed 3 bases from V and 5 bases from J; junction bases left unmatched: 15. Germline V lookup: CDR1 SEHNR, CDR2 FQNEAQ (reference sequence). CDR3 residues: CASSLDVVPAGNETQYF. CDR3 nucleotide sequence: TGTGCCAGCAGCTTGGACGTTGTGCCAGCGGGAAACGAGACCCAGTACTTC.